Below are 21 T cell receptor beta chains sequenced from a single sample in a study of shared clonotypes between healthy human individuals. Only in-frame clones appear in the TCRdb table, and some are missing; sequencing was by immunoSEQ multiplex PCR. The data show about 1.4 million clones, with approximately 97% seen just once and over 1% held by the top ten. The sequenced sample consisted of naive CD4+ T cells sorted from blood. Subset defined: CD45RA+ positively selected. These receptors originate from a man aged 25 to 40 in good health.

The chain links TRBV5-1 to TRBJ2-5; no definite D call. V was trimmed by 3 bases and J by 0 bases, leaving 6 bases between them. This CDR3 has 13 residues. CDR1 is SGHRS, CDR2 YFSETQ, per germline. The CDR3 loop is CASSSRYQETQYF. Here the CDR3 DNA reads TGCGCCAGCAGCTCTCGGTACCAAGAGACCCAGTACTTC.

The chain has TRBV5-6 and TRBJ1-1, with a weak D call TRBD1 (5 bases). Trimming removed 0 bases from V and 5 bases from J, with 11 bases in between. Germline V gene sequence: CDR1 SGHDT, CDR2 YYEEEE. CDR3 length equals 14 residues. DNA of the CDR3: TGTGCCAGCAGCTTGGTAGGGTGGGGGACTGAAGCTTTCTTT. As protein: CASSLVGWGTEAFF.

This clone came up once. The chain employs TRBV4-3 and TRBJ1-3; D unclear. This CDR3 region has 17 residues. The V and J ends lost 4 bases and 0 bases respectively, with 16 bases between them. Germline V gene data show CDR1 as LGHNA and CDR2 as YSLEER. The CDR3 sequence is CASSPRTHAYSGNTIYF. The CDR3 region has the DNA TGCGCCAGCAGCCCTCGGACCCACGCTTACTCTGGAAACACCATATATTTT.

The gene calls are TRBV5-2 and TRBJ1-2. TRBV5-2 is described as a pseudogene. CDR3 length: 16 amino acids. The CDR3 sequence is CASWLGGPVSNYGYTF. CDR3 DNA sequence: TGTGCCAGCTGGCTGGGGGGGCCCGTTTCTAACTATGGCTACACCTTC.

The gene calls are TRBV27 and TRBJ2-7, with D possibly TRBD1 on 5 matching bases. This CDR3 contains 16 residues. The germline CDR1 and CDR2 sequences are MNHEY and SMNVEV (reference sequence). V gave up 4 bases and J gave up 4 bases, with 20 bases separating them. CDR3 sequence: CASSSYLAGNLYEQYF. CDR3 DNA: TGTGCCAGCAGTTCCTATCTGGCAGGGAATCTATACGAGCAGTACTTC.

The CDR3 loop reads CAISVEGNTGELFF. The CDR3 DNA reads as TGTGCCATCAGTGTCGAGGGGAACACCGGGGAGCTGTTTTTT. The rearrangement joins TRBV10-3 to TRBJ2-2, with a weak D call TRBD2 (5 bases). The germline V and J ends were trimmed by 4 bases and 1 base, with 7 bases remaining between them. The CDR3 contains 14 residues. Germline V gene sequence: CDR1 ENHRY, CDR2 SYGVKD.

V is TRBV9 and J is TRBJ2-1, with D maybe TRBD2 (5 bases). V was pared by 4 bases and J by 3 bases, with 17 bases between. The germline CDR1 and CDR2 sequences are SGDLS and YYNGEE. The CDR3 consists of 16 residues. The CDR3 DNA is TGTGCCAGCAGCCCCCAGCCGACTACCGACTACAATGAGCAGTTCTTC. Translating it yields CASSPQPTTDYNEQFF.

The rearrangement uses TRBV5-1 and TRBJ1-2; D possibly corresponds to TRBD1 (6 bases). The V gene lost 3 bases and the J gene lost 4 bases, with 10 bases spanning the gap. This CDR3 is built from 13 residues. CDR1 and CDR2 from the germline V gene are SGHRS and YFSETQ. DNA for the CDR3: TGCGCCAGCAGCTGGGACACAAGCTATGGCTACACCTTC. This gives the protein CASSWDTSYGYTF.

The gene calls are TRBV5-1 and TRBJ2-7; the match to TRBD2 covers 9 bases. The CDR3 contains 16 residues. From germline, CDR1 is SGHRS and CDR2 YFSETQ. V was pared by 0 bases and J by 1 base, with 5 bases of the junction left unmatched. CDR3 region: CASSLASSGDSYEQYF. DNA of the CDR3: TGCGCCAGCAGCTTGGCTTCTAGCGGGGATTCCTACGAGCAGTACTTC.

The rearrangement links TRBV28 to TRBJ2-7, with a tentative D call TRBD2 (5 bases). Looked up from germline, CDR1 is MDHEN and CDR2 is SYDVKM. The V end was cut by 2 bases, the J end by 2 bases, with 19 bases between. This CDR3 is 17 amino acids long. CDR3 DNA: TGTGCCAGCAGTTTACCCCTCAGAGGGTTGAGAACCTACGAGCAGTACTTC. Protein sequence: CASSLPLRGLRTYEQYF.

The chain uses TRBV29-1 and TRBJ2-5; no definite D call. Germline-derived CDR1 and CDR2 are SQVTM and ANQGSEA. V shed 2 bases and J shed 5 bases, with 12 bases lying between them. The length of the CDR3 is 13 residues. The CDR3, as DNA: TGCAGCGTTGAAAGTCCTTTGGCGGAGACCCAGTACTTC. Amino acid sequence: CSVESPLAETQYF.

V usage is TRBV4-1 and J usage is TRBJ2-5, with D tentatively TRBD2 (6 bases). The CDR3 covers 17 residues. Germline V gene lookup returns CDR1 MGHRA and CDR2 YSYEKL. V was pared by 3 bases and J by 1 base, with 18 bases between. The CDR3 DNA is TGCGCCAGCAGCCATGCCTGGGGTAGCGGAGTCCAAGAGACCCAGTACTTC. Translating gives CASSHAWGSGVQETQYF.

CDR3 in DNA: TGCAGCGTGAGTTTCGGGGGCTTTGGGGAAAAACTGTTTTTT. It codes for CSVSFGGFGEKLFF. The chain recombines TRBV29-1 with TRBJ1-4; possibly TRBD1 for D (6 bases). Trimming took 6 bases from V and 8 from J, leaving 19 bases between them. The CDR3 has 14 amino acids. Germline values: CDR1 SQVTM, CDR2 ANQGSEA.

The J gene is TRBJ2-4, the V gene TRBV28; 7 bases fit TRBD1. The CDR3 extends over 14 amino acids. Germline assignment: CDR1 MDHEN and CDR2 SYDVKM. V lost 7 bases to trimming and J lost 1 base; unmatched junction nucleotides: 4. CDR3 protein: CASTRGGAKNIQYF. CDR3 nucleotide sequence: TGTGCCAGCACTCGAGGGGGCGCCAAAAACATTCAGTACTTC.

The CDR3 sequence: CAWSARVFEKLFF. The CDR3 DNA reads as TGTGCCTGGAGTGCCAGGGTTTTCGAAAAACTGTTTTTT. This chain joins TRBV30 and TRBJ1-4; D is possibly TRBD1 (5 bases). Germline V lookup: CDR1 GTSNPN, CDR2 SVGIG (reference sequence). The CDR3 extends over 13 amino acids. With 1 base removed from V and 8 bases from J, the gap between germline ends came to 11 bases.

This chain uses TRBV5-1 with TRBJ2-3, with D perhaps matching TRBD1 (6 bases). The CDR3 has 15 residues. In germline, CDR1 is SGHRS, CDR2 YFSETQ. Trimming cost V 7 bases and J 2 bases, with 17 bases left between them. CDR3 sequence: CASVRNTGSTDTQYF. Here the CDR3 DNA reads TGCGCCAGCGTCCGTAATACAGGGTCCACAGATACGCAGTATTTT.

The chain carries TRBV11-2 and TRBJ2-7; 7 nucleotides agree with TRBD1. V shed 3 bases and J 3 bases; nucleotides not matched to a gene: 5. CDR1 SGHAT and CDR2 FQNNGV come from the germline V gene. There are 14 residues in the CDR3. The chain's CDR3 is CASSLGTVLYEQYF. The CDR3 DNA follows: TGTGCCAGCAGCTTGGGGACAGTCCTCTACGAGCAGTACTTC.

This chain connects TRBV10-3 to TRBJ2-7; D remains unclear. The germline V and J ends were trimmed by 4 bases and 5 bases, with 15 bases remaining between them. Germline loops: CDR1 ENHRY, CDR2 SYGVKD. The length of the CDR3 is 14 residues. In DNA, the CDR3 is TGTGCCATCAGTGGTGGTAGAACTCAGGACGAGCAGTACTTC. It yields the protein CAISGGRTQDEQYF.

The CDR3 protein is CASSHPPWGMNTEAFF. CDR3 DNA: TGTGCCAGCAGCCATCCCCCATGGGGCATGAACACTGAAGCTTTCTTT. J is TRBJ1-1 and V is TRBV7-8, with D possibly being TRBD1 (5 bases). V dropped 5 bases and J dropped 0 bases, with 16 bases sitting between them. The CDR3 spans 16 residues. Germline V lookup: CDR1 SGHVS, CDR2 FQNEAQ. The variable domain in full, with the rest retrieved from reference TRBV7-8 and TRBJ1-1, is GAGVSQSPRYKVAKRGQDVALRCDPISGHVSLFWYQQALGQGPEFLTYFQNEAQLDKSGLPSDRFFAERPEGSVSTLKIQRTQQEDSAVYLCASSHPPWGMNTEAFFGQGTRLTVV.

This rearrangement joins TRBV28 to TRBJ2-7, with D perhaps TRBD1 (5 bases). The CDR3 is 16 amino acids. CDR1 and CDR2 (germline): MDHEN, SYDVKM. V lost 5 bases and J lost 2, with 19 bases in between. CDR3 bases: TGTGCCAGCAGTGCTTTGGGCAGGGCAGGAACCTACGAGCAGTACTTC. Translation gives CASSALGRAGTYEQYF.

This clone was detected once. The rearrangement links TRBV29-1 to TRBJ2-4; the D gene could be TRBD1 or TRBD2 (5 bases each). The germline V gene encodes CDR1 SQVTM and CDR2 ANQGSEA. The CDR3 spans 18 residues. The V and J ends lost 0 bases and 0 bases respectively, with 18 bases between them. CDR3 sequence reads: CSVEDPGQHPLAKNIQYF. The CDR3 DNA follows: TGCAGCGTTGAAGATCCGGGGCAGCATCCATTAGCCAAAAACATTCAGTACTTC. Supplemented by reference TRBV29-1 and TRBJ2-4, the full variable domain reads SAVISQKPSRDICQRGTSLTIQCQVDSQVTMMFWYRQQPGQSLTLIATANQGSEATYESGFVIDKFPISRPNLTFSTLTVSNMSPEDSSIYLCSVEDPGQHPLAKNIQYFGAGTRLSVL.